This T cell receptor (beta chain) was observed in a study of vaccination effects on CD4 cells after COVID-19. Regarding the study as a whole: Clones of infection and vaccine origin contracted markedly late after vaccination. Missing from the study were early post-infection timepoints, and its convalescent patients were few.

This clone occurred a few times. The target antigen is unknown. Ahead of sequencing, the ViraFEST assay grew antigen-specific CD4+ T cells using viral peptide pools. Isolating CD4+ T cells followed 9 to 10 days of culture. Among the vaccine recipients, none had a prior SARS-CoV-2 infection, and nucleocapsid antibodies were negative. Each culture well received a few million PBMC. These cells were then cultured in IMDM with 8.5 to 10 IU/ml IL-2 and roughly 10 ug/ml peptides. The repertoire was sequenced with immunoSEQ multiplex PCR; TCRdb's copy has only in-frame clones and lacks some. The repertoire holds about 38,000 clones, with roughly 76% as singletons. This sample comprised CD4+ T cells from PBMCs cultured with SARS-CoV-2 spike peptides, obtained before COVID-19 vaccination. This TCR came from a human donor who received a COVID-19 vaccine.

The CDR3 DNA follows: TGTGCCAGCAGTCTACCCTCCGGGGCTCCACCCCTCCACTTT. Its translation: CASSLPSGAPPLHF. The chain carries TRBV28 and TRBJ1-6; the D gene is possibly TRBD1 (5 bases). Germline loops: CDR1 MDHEN, CDR2 SYDVKM. The CDR3 totals 14 residues. The V gene lost 5 bases and the J gene lost 11 bases, with 16 bases spanning the gap.